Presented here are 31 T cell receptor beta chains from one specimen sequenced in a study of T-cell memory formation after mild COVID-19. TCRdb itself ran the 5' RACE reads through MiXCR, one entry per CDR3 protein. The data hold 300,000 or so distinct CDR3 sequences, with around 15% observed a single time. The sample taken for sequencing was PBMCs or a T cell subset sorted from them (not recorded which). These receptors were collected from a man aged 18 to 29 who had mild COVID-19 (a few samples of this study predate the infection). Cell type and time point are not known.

The CDR3 is CASSLDTSGDGETQYF. Here the CDR3 DNA reads TGTGCCAGCAGCTTAGATACTAGCGGGGATGGAGAGACCCAGTACTTC. J is TRBJ2-5 and V is TRBV7-6; 10 bases line up with TRBD2. The CDR3 runs 16 residues. The V gene's germline CDR1 is SGHVS and CDR2 FNYEAQ. The J segment lost 4 bases and the V segment lost 1 base, leaving 6 bases of the junction unmatched.

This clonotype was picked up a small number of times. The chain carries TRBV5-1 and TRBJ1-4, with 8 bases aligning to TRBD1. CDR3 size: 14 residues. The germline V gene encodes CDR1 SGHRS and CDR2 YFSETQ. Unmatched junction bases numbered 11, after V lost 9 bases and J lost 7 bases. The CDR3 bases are TGCGCCACCAGACAGGGGAGCGCGTCTGAAAAACTGTTTTTT. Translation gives CATRQGSASEKLFF. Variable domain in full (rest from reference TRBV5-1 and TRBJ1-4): KAGVTQTPRYLIKTRGQQVTLSCSPISGHRSVSWYQQTPGQGLQFLFEYFSETQRNKGNFPGRFSGRQFSNSRSEMNVSTLELGDSALYLCATRQGSASEKLFFGSGTQLSVL.

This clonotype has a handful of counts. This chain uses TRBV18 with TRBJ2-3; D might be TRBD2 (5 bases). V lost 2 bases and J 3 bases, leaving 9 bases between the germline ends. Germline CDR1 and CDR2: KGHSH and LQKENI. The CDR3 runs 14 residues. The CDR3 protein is CASSPDYQTDTQYF. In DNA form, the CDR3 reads TGTGCCAGCTCACCAGACTATCAGACAGATACGCAGTATTTT.

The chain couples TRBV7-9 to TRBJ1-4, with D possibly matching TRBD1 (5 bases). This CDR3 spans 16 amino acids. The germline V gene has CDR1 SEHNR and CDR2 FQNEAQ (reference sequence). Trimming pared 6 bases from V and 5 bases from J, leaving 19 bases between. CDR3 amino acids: CASSSDAGTRNEKLFF. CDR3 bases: TGTGCCAGCAGTTCAGACGCAGGGACTCGGAATGAAAAACTGTTTTTT.

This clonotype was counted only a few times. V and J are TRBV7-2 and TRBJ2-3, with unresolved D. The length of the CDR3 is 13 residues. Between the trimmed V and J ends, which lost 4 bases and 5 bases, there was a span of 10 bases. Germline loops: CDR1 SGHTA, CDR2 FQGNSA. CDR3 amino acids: CASSSTWGDTQYF. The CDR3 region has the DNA TGTGCCAGCAGCTCTACTTGGGGAGATACGCAGTATTTT. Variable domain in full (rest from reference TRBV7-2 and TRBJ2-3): GAGVSQSPSNKVTEKGKDVELRCDPISGHTALYWYRQSLGQGLEFLIYFQGNSAPDKSGLPSDRFSAERTGGSVSTLTIQRTQQEDSAVYLCASSSTWGDTQYFGPGTRLTVL.

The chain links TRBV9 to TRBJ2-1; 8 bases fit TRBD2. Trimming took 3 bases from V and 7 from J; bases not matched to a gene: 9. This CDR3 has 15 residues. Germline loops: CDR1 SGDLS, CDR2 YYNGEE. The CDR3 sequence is CASSAWGGGTNEQFF. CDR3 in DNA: TGTGCCAGCAGCGCCTGGGGCGGGGGGACAAATGAGCAGTTCTTC.

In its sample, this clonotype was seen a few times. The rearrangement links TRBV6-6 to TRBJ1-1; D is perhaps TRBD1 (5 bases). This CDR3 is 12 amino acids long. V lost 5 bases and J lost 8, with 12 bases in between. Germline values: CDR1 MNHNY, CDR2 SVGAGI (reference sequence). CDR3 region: CASSPWDGEAFF. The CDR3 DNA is TGTGCCAGCAGTCCCTGGGACGGGGAAGCTTTCTTT.

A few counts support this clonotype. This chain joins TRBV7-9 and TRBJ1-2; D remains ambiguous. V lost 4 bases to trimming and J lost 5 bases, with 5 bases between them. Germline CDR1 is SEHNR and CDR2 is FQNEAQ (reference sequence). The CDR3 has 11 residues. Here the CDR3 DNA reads TGTGCCAGCAGCTCCCGGTATGGCTACACCTTC. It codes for CASSSRYGYTF.

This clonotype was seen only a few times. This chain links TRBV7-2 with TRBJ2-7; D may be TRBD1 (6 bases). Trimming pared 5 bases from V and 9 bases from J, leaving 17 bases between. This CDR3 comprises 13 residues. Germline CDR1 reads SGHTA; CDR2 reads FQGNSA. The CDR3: CASSAHRDTGQYV. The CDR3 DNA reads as TGTGCCAGCAGCGCACACCGGGACACCGGGCAGTACGTC.

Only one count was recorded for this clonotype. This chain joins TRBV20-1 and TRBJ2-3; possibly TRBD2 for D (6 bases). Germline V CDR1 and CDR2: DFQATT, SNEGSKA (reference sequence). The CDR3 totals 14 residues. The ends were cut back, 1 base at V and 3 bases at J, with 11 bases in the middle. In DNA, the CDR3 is TGCAGTGCTAGAGGGGGGGACGGGACAGATACGCAGTATTTT. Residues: CSARGGDGTDTQYF.

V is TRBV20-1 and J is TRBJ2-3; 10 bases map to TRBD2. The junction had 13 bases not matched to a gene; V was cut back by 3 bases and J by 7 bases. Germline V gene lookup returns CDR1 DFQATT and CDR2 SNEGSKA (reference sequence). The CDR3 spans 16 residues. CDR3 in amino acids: CSASHPSGTSVHTQYF. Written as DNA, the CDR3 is TGCAGTGCTAGCCACCCAAGCGGGACTAGCGTCCATACGCAGTATTTT.

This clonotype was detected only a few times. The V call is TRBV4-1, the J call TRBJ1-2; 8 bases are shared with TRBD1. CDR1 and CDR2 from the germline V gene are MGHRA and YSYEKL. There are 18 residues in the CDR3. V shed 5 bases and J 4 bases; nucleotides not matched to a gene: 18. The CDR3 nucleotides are TGCGCCAGCAGCTTCCCGGGACAGGCACGGGGAAGGGCCTATGGCTACACCTTC. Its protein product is CASSFPGQARGRAYGYTF.

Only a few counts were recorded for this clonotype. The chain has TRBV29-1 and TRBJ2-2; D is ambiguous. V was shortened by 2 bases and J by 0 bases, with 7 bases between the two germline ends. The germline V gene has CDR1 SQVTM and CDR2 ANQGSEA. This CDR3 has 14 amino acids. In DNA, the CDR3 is TGCAGCGTTGAATGGGGAACGAACACCGGGGAGCTGTTTTTT. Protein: CSVEWGTNTGELFF.

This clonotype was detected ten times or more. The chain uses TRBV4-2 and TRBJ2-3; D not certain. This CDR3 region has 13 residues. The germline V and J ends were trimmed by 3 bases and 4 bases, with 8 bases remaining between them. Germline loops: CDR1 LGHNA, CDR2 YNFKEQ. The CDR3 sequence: CASSQPGADTQYF. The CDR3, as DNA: TGTGCCAGCAGCCAGCCAGGTGCAGATACGCAGTATTTT.

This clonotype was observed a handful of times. The CDR3 sequence: CASSSPTGDTGELFF. The DNA for the CDR3 is TGCGCCAGCAGCTCGCCCACAGGGGACACCGGGGAGCTGTTTTTT. The chain joins TRBV5-1 to TRBJ2-2; the match to TRBD1 covers 7 bases. This CDR3 is built from 15 residues. V lost 3 bases and J lost 3; bases outside the gene matches: 5. The germline V gene encodes CDR1 SGHRS and CDR2 YFSETQ.

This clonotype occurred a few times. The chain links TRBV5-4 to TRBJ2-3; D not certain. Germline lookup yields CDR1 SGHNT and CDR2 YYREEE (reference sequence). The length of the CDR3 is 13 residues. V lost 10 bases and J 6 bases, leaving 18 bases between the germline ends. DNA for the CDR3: TGTGCCCGGGCCGGAAGGCCCGGCGATACGCAGTATTTT. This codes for CARAGRPGDTQYF.

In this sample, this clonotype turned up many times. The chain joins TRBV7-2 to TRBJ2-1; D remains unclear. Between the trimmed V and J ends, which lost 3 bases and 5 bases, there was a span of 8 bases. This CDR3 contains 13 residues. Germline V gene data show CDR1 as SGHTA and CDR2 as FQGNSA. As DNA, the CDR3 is TGTGCCAGCAGCTTCTCCCGGGACAATGAGCAGTTCTTC. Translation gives CASSFSRDNEQFF.

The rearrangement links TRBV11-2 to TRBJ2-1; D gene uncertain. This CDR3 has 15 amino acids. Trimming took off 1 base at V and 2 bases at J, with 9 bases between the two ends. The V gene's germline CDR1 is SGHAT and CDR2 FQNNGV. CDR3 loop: CASSLVGIAYNEQFF. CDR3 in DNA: TGTGCCAGCAGCTTAGTTGGCATCGCCTACAATGAGCAGTTCTTC.

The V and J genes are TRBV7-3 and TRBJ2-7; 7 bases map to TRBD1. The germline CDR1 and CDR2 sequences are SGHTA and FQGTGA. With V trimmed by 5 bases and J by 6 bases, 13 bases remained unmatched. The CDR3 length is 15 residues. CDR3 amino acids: CASSPGQVRLSEQYF. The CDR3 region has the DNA TGTGCCAGCAGCCCAGGACAGGTCAGACTATCCGAGCAGTACTTC.

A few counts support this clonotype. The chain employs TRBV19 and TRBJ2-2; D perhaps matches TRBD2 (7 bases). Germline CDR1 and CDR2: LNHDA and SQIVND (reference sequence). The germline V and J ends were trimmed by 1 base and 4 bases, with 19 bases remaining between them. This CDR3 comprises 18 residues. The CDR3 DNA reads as TGTGCCAGTAGTATAGCGGCGGGGGCGGCAGATCGCACCGGGGAGCTGTTTTTT. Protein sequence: CASSIAAGAADRTGELFF.

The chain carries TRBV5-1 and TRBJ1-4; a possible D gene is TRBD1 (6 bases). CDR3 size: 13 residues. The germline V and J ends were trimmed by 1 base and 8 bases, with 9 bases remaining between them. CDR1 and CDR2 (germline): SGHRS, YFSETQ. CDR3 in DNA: TGCGCCAGCAGCTTGACAGGGACCGAAAAACTGTTTTTT. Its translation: CASSLTGTEKLFF.

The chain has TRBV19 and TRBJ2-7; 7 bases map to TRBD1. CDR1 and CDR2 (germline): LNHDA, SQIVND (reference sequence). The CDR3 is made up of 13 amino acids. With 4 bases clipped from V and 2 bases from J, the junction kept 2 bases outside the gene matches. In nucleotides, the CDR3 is TGTGCCAGTAGTAAGGGGGCGGCCTACGAGCAGTACTTC. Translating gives CASSKGAAYEQYF.

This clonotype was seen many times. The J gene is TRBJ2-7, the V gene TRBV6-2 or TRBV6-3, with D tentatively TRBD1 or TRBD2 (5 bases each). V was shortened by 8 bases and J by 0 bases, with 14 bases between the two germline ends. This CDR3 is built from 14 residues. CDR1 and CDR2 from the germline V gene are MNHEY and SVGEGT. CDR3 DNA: TGTGCCAGCGATCGGGACCGACTCTCCTACGAGCAGTACTTC. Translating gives CASDRDRLSYEQYF.

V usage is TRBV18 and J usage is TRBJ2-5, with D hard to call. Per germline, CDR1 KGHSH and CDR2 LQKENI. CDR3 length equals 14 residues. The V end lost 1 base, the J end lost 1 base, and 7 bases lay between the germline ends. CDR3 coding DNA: TGTGCCAGCTCACCACGAGCAGCCCAAGAGACCCAGTACTTC. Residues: CASSPRAAQETQYF.

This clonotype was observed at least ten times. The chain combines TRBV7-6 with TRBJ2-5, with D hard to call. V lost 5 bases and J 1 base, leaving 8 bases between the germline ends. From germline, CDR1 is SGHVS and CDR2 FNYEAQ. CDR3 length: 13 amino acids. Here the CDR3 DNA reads TGTGCCAGCAGCCCCGTACCCCAAGAGACCCAGTACTTC. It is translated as CASSPVPQETQYF.

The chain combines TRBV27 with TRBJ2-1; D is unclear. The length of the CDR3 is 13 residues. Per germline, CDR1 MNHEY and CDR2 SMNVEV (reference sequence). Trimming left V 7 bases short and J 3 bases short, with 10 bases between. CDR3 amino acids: CASTTDGYNEQFF. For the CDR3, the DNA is TGTGCCAGCACCACGGACGGCTACAATGAGCAGTTCTTC.

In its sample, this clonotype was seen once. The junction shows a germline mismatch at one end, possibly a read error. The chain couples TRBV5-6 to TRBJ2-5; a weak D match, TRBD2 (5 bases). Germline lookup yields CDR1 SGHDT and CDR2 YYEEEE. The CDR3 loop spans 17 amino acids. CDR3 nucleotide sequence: TGTGCCATCAGCCTATATTCCGTAGGGTCGGCGGGAGAGACCCAGTACTTC. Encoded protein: CAISLYSVGSAGETQYF.

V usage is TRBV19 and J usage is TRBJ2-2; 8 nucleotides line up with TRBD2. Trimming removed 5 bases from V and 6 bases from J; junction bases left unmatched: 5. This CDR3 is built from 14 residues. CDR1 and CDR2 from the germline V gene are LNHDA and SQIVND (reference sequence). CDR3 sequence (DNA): TGTGCCAGTAGTTACGGCGGGGGGCCCGGGGAGCTGTTTTTT. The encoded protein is CASSYGGGPGELFF. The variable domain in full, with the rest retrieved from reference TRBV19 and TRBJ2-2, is DGGITQSPKYLFRKEGQNVTLSCEQNLNHDAMYWYRQDPGQGLRLIYYSQIVNDFQKGDIAEGYSVSREKKESFPLTVTSAQKNPTAFYLCASSYGGGPGELFFGEGSRLTVL.

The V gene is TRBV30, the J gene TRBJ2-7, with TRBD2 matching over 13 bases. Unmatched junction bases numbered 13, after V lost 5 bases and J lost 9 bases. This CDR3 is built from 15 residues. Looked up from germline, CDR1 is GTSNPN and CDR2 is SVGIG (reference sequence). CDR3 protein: CAWATPGLAGLGQYF. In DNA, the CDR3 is TGTGCCTGGGCTACTCCGGGACTAGCGGGGTTGGGGCAGTACTTC.

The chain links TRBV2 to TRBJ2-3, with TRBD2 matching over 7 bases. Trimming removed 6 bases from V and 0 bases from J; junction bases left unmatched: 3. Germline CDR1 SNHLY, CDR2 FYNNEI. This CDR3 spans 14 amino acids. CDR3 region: CASRRLASTDTQYF. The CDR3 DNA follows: TGTGCCAGCAGAAGACTAGCTAGCACAGATACGCAGTATTTT.

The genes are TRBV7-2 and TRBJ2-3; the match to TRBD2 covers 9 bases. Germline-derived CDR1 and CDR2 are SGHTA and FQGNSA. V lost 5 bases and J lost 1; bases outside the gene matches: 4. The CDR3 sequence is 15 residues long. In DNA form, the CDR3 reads TGTGCCAGCAGCACACGACTAGCGGGCACAGATACGCAGTATTTT. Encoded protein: CASSTRLAGTDTQYF.